The clone carrying this T cell receptor beta chain was seen only a few times. Antigen specificity is unknown. These data come from a study of beta chain features in type 1 diabetes. Study-wide context: Cell yields, age and gender were similar between patients and healthy donors. General study points: Comparison showed that naive, central memory and Treg TCRB repertoires appeared more similar among patients than among healthy donors. When Type 1 diabetes patients were examined, their TCRB CDR3s proved moderately but significantly shorter in all four CD4+ subsets.

The V gene's germline CDR1 is MDHEN and CDR2 SYDVKM. This CDR3 is 14 amino acids long. The V end was cut by 4 bases, the J end by 4 bases, with 14 bases between. The entirety of the isolated RNA underwent reverse transcription, so expressed TCRB transcripts were sequenced. The data were produced by immunoSEQ multiplex PCR, yet TCRdb's version contains in-frame clones alone and is incomplete. In the table there are hundreds of thousands of clones, around an eighth of which are singletons. A CD45RO/CCR7/CD25/CD127/CD95/CD27 panel sorted naive, central memory, regulatory and stem cell-like memory CD4+ cells. Sorted populations were all over 95% pure.

The specimen was naive CD4+ T cells from blood. The chain joins TRBV28 to TRBJ2-7; tentatively, D is TRBD1 (6 bases). The sequence came from a man between 18 and 29 years old with type 1 diabetes. CDR3 nucleotide sequence: TGTGCCAGCAGTTCCCCAGGGGAAATTTACGAGCAGTACTTC. Protein: CASSSPGEIYEQYF.